The sequence of this T cell receptor (beta chain) was determined in a study of regulatory T cells in long-lasting Graves disease. As for time point: newly diagnosed GD, antithyroid drugs for less than 3 months. RNA extracted from PBMCs served as the sequencing template. Enrollment of patients was through an endocrinology department in Xi'an, China. Researchers made TCR beta libraries by using iRepertoire HTBI primers and running Arm-PCR on CDR3 regions. Per the original data handling: Samples jointly harbored about 63 TRBV and fewer than 15 TRBJ segments. Each CDR3 protein is one row after TCRdb ran MiXCR on the multiplex PCR reads. Clone size and V and J calls follow TCRdb, not the original study. The repertoire has 550,000 to 600,000 distinct CDR3 sequences, about 16% of them found once; the top ten carry more than 10%. Ten or more counts support this clonotype. The CDR3 is 15 amino acids. The germline V and J ends were trimmed by 0 bases and 4 bases, with 13 bases remaining between them. Germline-derived CDR1 and CDR2 are LGHDT and YNNKEL (reference sequence).

These records were also assigned to another study, of T cells in Graves' hyperthyroidism and ophthalmopathy.

The sequence was collected from a man aged 18-30 years with Graves disease. The starting material was peripheral blood mononuclear cells (PBMCs), obtained at new diagnosis, from a patient treated with antithyroid drugs. This sequence joins TRBV3-1 and TRBJ2-7; D might be TRBD1 or TRBD2, each matching 6 bases. In nucleotides, the CDR3 is TGTGCCAGCAGCCAAGACGGCTGGGGGGCTTACGAGCAGTACTTC. It codes for CASSQDGWGAYEQYF.